These 11 T cell receptor beta chains originate from one sample sequenced in a study of CXCR3-negative and CXCR3-positive naive CD8 T cells (dated by TCRdb to between 2017 and 2020). What the study reported, not specific to this receptor: TRB CDR3s from CXCR3-positive naive cells showed higher hydrophobicity (lower Kidera factor 4), lower energy, and higher strength and volume indices than CXCR3-negative naive cells.

For sequencing, a NextSeq 550 was employed. The Human TCR Profiling Kit (MiLaboratory) was used to prepare UMI-labeled 5' RACE TRB cDNA libraries. TCRdb reprocessed the reads, reporting each CDR3 protein sequence once and no DNA. The sample's records list 150,000 to 170,000 distinct CDR3 sequences. The biggest ten clones account for nearly 0.5% of the sample. For these receptors, no antigen is known. The specimen sequenced was naive CXCR3+ CD8+ T cells from blood. In the paper's terms, the cell subset or site label means: CD45RO-CCR7+CD27+CD95- naive CD8+ T cells expressing CXCR3 (TNR3+). These receptors were obtained from a human donor in good health. Some clones in this sample may be carry-over from other donors' samples.

The V gene is TRBV23-1, the J gene TRBJ2-3; lacking DNA, the TRBD1 call made by TCRdb goes unchecked. TRBV23-1 is classed as an ORF, of uncertain function. CDR3 size: 17 residues. The CDR3 sequence: CASSPLFRQGEPDTQYF.

This sequence joins TRBV11-2 and TRBJ2-1; TCRdb selects TRBD1, and the lack of DNA leaves this call unchecked. Germline assignment: CDR1 SGHAT and CDR2 FQNNGV. The CDR3 is 15 amino acids. The CDR3 protein is CASSARAFSYNEQFF. Using reference TRBV11-2 and TRBJ2-1 for the parts outside the CDR3, the full variable domain is EAGVAQSPRYKIIEKRQSVAFWCNPISGHATLYWYQQILGQGPKLLIQFQNNGVVDDSQLPKDRFSAERLKGVDSTLKIQPAKLEDSAVYLCASSARAFSYNEQFFGPGTRLTVL.

V usage is TRBV28 and J usage is TRBJ2-7. The CDR3 contains 15 residues. Germline CDR1 reads MDHEN; CDR2 reads SYDVKM. CDR3 residues: CASTSDTVPTYEQYF. Full variable domain (remainder filled in from reference TRBV28 and TRBJ2-7): DVKVTQSSRYLVKRTGEKVFLECVQDMDHENMFWYRQDPGLGLRLIYFSYDVKMKEKGDIPEGYSVSREKKERFSLILESASTNQTSMYLCASTSDTVPTYEQYFGPGTRLTVT.

This chain connects TRBV10-3 to TRBJ1-2. The CDR3 extends over 13 amino acids. Germline V CDR1 and CDR2: ENHRY, SYGVKD. The CDR3 loop is CAISEGDFYGYTF.

V and J are TRBV28 and TRBJ2-7; no DNA is available, so the TRBD1 call from TCRdb remains unchecked. Per the germline V gene, CDR1 is MDHEN and CDR2 is SYDVKM. The CDR3 is 17 amino acids. The CDR3 region is CASSPRGGGRLSYEQYF. Complete variable domain (other parts from reference TRBV28 and TRBJ2-7): DVKVTQSSRYLVKRTGEKVFLECVQDMDHENMFWYRQDPGLGLRLIYFSYDVKMKEKGDIPEGYSVSREKKERFSLILESASTNQTSMYLCASSPRGGGRLSYEQYFGPGTRLTVT.

This chain joins TRBV5-1 and TRBJ1-5; TCRdb outputs TRBD1, but without DNA this stays unchecked. The germline V gene encodes CDR1 SGHRS and CDR2 YFSETQ. The CDR3 extends over 18 amino acids. CDR3 region: CASSFHPLLTEPNQPQHF.

The chain carries TRBV12-3 or TRBV12-4 and TRBJ2-7. The CDR3 is 13 amino acids. Here the CDR3 reads CASSLSLYYEQYF.

The rearrangement joins TRBV15 to TRBJ1-5; TCRdb's D gene call, TRBD1, goes unchecked for lack of DNA. The germline gives CDR1 LNHNV, CDR2 YYDKDF (reference sequence). This CDR3 comprises 13 residues. The CDR3 sequence is CATTRGVGQPQHF.

V and J are TRBV12-3 or TRBV12-4 and TRBJ2-5; TCRdb returns TRBD1, unconfirmable since there is no DNA. The CDR3 has 14 residues. CDR3: CASSPLRGGETQYF.

The rearrangement uses TRBV20-1 and TRBJ2-5; without DNA, the TCRdb call of TRBD1 cannot be checked. There are 14 residues in the CDR3. Germline CDR1 reads DFQATT; CDR2 reads SNEGSKA (reference sequence). CDR3 loop: CSARDLGGWETQYF.

This chain uses TRBV27 with TRBJ2-3; TCRdb reports TRBD2, a call that lacks DNA to check it against. Germline V gene data show CDR1 as MNHEY and CDR2 as SMNVEV (reference sequence). There are 15 residues in the CDR3. Here the CDR3 reads CASSLSGRWMDTQYF.